Listed below are T cell receptor beta chains from one sample, sequenced in a study of CXCR3-negative and CXCR3-positive naive CD8 T cells. TCRdb reworked the 5' RACE reads into one entry per CDR3 protein, no DNA. The sample table includes roughly 65,000 distinct CDR3 sequences. The sequenced material came from naive CXCR3+ CD8+ T cells from blood. Receptors originate from a human donor in good health. Some clones in this sample may be carry-over from other donors' samples. The CDR3 runs from the conserved cysteine through the conserved F or W. The order of the fields is CDR3 length, V gene, J gene, CDR3 protein.

>17|TRBV3-1|TRBJ2-7
CASSLRTSGGYTYEQYF
>19|TRBV7-6|TRBJ2-7
CASSRLPGQGVSGQQEQYF
>16|TRBV21-1|TRBJ2-5
CASSKASRTGEETQYF
>18|TRBV6-5|TRBJ2-7
CASSYSIYATGTTYEQYF
>14|TRBV10-3|TRBJ2-1
CATDPGGTYNEQFF
>14|TRBV29-1|TRBJ2-7
CSVEAGQVGYEQYF
>14|TRBV6-6|TRBJ1-5
CASSSIDGNQPQHF
>13|TRBV20-1|TRBJ1-2
CSASLGEAYGYTF
>14|TRBV5-5|TRBJ2-7
CASSRTTGASEQYF
>13|TRBV29-1|TRBJ2-7
CSVEIQGGNEQYF
>13|TRBV29-1|TRBJ2-2
CSVLHSNTGELFF
>14|TRBV20-1|TRBJ2-5
CSARTGTHQETQYF
>14|TRBV7-6|TRBJ2-5
CASSYDTPGGTQYF
>16|TRBV29-1|TRBJ1-1
CSVFFDRGYLGAEAFF
>15|TRBV14|TRBJ2-7
CASSQGQLTIYEQYF
>13|TRBV7-3|TRBJ2-1
CASSLGLSNEQFF
>15|TRBV7-9|TRBJ2-7
CASSQIRDRGYEQYF
>15|TRBV13|TRBJ2-7
CASSLGPGTSYEQYF
>17|TRBV29-1|TRBJ1-3
CSVEEGQGQYSGNTIYF
>12|TRBV7-2|TRBJ2-1
CASSLNGNEQFF
>16|TRBV12-3/TRBV12-4|TRBJ2-1
CASSLTGTRSYNEQFF
>15|TRBV7-2|TRBJ2-2
CASSLRFPNTGELFF
>15|TRBV29-1|TRBJ2-7
CSVELAQAIPYEQYF
>14|TRBV12-3/TRBV12-4|TRBJ2-1
CASSLDRVRHEQFF
>15|TRBV10-3|TRBJ1-4
CAISEPGVQDEKLFF
>15|TRBV20-1|TRBJ2-7
CSARRPGQGVNEQYF
>16|TRBV23-1|TRBJ2-7
CARTTGLAGSSYEQYF
>21|TRBV7-3|TRBJ2-7
CASSLTVWERIRDRVPLEQYF
>18|TRBV11-2|TRBJ2-3
CASRGTGRVMNLPDTQYF
>17|TRBV4-2|TRBJ1-6
CASSQNQGSSYNSPLHF
>13|TRBV25-1|TRBJ2-2
CASSESEIGELFF
>15|TRBV4-1|TRBJ2-1
CASSLSGGEPPEQFF
>13|TRBV11-3|TRBJ1-1
CASSGRTGDEAFF